Detailed here is one T cell receptor beta chain. Its antigen is as yet unknown. This specimen belongs to a study of graft-versus-host responses after intestinal transplantation. About the study: The study gave all recipients anti-thymocyte globulin induction, then tacrolimus and steroids for about 3 years. Findings and caveats of the study: Investigators detected GvH clones in recipient marrow, with some emerging earlier in ileum or blood.

The CDR3 has 15 residues. Germline values: CDR1 SNHLY, CDR2 FYNNEI. The J segment lost 7 bases and the V segment lost 3 bases, leaving 4 bases of the junction unmatched. TCRdb keeps only in-frame clones here, not all; method: immunoSEQ multiplex PCR. This table holds about 93,000 clones, just under 95% found once. J is TRBJ2-1 and V is TRBV2; 12 positions agree with TRBD2. The TCR originated in a human donor who received an intestinal transplant. The starting material was unstimulated CD8+ T cells sorted from spleen or lymph node cells, obtained before intestinal transplant. CDR3: CASSDASGGANEQFF. DNA of the CDR3: TGTGCCAGCAGTGATGCTAGCGGGGGGGCGAATGAGCAGTTCTTC.